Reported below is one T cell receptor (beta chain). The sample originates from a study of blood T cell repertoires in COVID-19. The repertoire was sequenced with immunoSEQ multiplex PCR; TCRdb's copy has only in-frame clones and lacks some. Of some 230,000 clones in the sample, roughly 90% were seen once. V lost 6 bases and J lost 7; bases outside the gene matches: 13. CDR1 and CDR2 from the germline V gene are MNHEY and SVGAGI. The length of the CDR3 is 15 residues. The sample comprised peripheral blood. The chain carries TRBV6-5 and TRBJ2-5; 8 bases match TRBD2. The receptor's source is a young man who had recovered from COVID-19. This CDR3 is CASRKPGLESGTQYF. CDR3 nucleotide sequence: TGTGCCAGCAGAAAACCGGGACTAGAATCGGGGACCCAGTACTTC.